This T cell receptor (beta chain) was sequenced for a study of long-term antiretroviral therapy in people with HIV. Findings and caveats of the study: In samples taken after ART, diversity increased but remained below transplant donor control levels.

The V end lost 1 base, the J end lost 3 bases, and 14 bases lay between the germline ends. Germline assignment: CDR1 LNHDA and CDR2 SQIVND (reference sequence). The CDR3 runs to 16 residues. immunoSEQ v3.0 was run at survey level. Sequenced by immunoSEQ multiplex PCR; TCRdb stores in-frame clones only, minus some. The table includes tens of thousands of clones, around four fifths detected once. A single count supports this clone. The antigen remains unidentified. The chain employs TRBV19 and TRBJ2-3; D remains unclear. The source material was unsorted PBMCs, sampled 0.8 years before starting antiretroviral therapy. The clonotype was recovered from a man aged 18 to 30 with HIV. CDR3 in amino acids: CASSIGSRVGTDTQYF. The CDR3 DNA reads as TGTGCCAGTAGTATAGGTTCTAGAGTAGGGACAGATACGCAGTATTTT.